The present entry profiles one T cell receptor (beta chain) with its context. The data are from a study of T cell changes during pregnancy in multiple sclerosis. Here immunoSEQ multiplex PCR was the method, and the copy in TCRdb shows in-frame clones only, minus some. In the table there are approximately 70,000 clones, 91% of which are singletons. Losses at the gene ends were 6 bases for V and 2 bases for J; bases not matched to a gene: 3. The CDR3 runs to 14 residues. Germline assignment: CDR1 MNHNS and CDR2 SASEGT. Sample: peripheral blood, taken in the first trimester of pregnancy. This clonotype was sampled from a female donor with multiple sclerosis, enrolled in a pregnancy study. This rearrangement joins TRBV6-1 to TRBJ2-2; 7 nucleotides align to TRBD1. The CDR3 is CASRGQPNTGELFF. CDR3 nucleotides: TGTGCCAGCAGGGGACAGCCCAACACCGGGGAGCTGTTTTTT.